This T cell receptor (beta chain) was observed in a study of blood T cell repertoires in COVID-19. Study context: The United States, Italy and Spain were the sources of the acute and convalescent COVID-19 samples. The analysed material was cDNA or gDNA that came from T cells, B-cell-depleted T cells, or PBMCs.

The CDR3 has 14 residues. CDR1 is SGHDT and CDR2 is YYEEEE in the germline V gene. V lost 4 bases, J lost 4 bases, and 5 bases stayed unmatched. As processed by the authors: Estimation of nucleated cell counts relied on the amplification of reference gene primers. Here immunoSEQ multiplex PCR was the method, and the copy in TCRdb shows in-frame clones only, minus some. V, J and clone size are taken as reported in that table, and D and trimming were inferred from the DNA itself. The profile shows about 440,000 clones, roughly 89% of them singletons. Source material: peripheral blood. The V call is TRBV5-6, the J call TRBJ2-1; 7 bases agree with TRBD2. This receptor was obtained from a woman younger than 45 with acute or convalescent COVID-19. The CDR3 DNA reads TGTGCCAGCAGCCCCGGACTAGTATACAATGAGCAGTTCTTC. This codes for CASSPGLVYNEQFF.